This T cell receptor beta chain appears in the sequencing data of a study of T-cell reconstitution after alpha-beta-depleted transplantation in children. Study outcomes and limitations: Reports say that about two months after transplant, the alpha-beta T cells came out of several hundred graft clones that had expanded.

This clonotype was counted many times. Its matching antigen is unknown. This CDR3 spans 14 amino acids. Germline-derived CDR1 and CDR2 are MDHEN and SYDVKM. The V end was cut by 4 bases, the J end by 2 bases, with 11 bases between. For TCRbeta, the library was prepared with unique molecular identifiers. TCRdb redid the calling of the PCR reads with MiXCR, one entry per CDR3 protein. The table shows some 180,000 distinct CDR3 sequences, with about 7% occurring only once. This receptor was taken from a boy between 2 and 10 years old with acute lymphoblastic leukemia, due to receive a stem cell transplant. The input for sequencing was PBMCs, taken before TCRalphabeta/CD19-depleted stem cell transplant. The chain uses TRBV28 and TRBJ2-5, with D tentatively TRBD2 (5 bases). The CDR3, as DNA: TGTGCCAGCAGTTCAGAGGGCAGACAAGAGACCCAGTACTTC. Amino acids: CASSSEGRQETQYF.